A single TCR beta chain is shown here with its context. The data originate from a study of blood T cell repertoires in COVID-19. Participants, about 18 to 90 years old, spanned fewer than 30 US areas. The CDR3 contains 13 residues. Germline values: CDR1 LNHDA, CDR2 SQIVND (reference sequence). Germline trimming cut 6 bases from V and 8 bases from J; bases unmatched to any gene: 5. Original data processing: For nucleated cells, counts were estimated from reference gene primer amplification. Profiling relied on immunoSEQ multiplex PCR, and the TCRdb table lists in-frame clones only, not all of them. The V and J calls and clone size are taken from that table; D and trimming were inferred from the DNA. The data contain around 380,000 clones, around 87% of them singletons.

The sample was PBMCs or T cells enriched from blood (not recorded which). The receptor's source is a man between 25 and 39 years old who had recovered from COVID-19. This rearrangement joins TRBV19 to TRBJ1-4, with 8 bases fitting TRBD1. Written as DNA, the CDR3 is TGTGCCAGTAGCCCGACAGGGGCGGAAAAACTGTTTTTT. Residues: CASSPTGAEKLFF.